Following are 20 T cell receptor beta chains from one sample sequenced in a study of beta chain features in type 1 diabetes. Study-level points and caveats: Shortening that was moderate but significant affected the TCRB CDR3s of Type 1 diabetes patients in all four CD4+ subsets.

What was sequenced were expressed TCRB transcripts, since all of the isolated RNA had been reverse transcribed. Repertoires were generated with immunoSEQ multiplex PCR, while TCRdb's copy carries only in-frame clones and drops some. This table holds some 250,000 clones, approximately 15% found once. No antigen is known for these receptors. Source material: naive CD4+ T cells from blood. These receptors came from a man aged 25 to 40 with type 1 diabetes.

The chain links TRBV2 to TRBJ2-1; perhaps TRBD1 as D (6 bases). Trimming pared 4 bases from V and 0 bases from J, leaving 10 bases between. Germline CDR1 is SNHLY and CDR2 is FYNNEI. The CDR3 spans 15 residues. CDR3: CASSGGRTSYNEQFF. CDR3 bases: TGTGCCAGCAGTGGGGGGCGGACCTCCTACAATGAGCAGTTCTTC.

This rearrangement joins TRBV10-3 to TRBJ1-2; no reliable D call. Per germline, CDR1 ENHRY and CDR2 SYGVKD. The CDR3 covers 11 residues. V was cut by 6 bases and J by 4 bases, with 6 bases left in between. The CDR3 loop reads CAIRTTYGYTF. CDR3 DNA: TGTGCCATCAGGACAACCTATGGCTACACCTTC.

This clone was found a few times. V usage is TRBV2 and J usage is TRBJ1-2; TRBD1 is a possible D gene (6 bases). CDR3 length equals 13 residues. The germline V and J ends were trimmed by 4 bases and 8 bases, with 14 bases remaining between them. CDR1 and CDR2 from the germline V gene are SNHLY and FYNNEI. The CDR3 nucleotides read TGTGCCAGCAGTGGGGAGGGGGGAGGAGGCTACACCTTC. This sequence encodes CASSGEGGGGYTF.

V and J are TRBV10-3 and TRBJ2-1; 11 nucleotides align to TRBD2. This CDR3 comprises 16 residues. The germline V gene encodes CDR1 ENHRY and CDR2 SYGVKD. With 7 bases clipped from V and 3 bases from J, the junction kept 8 bases outside the gene matches. The CDR3 spells CAITKTGTSGYNEQFF. The CDR3 region has the DNA TGTGCCATCACCAAGACCGGGACTAGCGGCTACAATGAGCAGTTCTTC.

This clone has only a few counts. This chain connects TRBV7-2 to TRBJ2-2; 8 bases are a match to TRBD2. Trimming took 4 bases from V and 6 from J; bases not matched to a gene: 10. The CDR3 sequence is 16 residues long. CDR1 and CDR2 (germline): SGHTA, FQGNSA. The CDR3: CASSSTGTRSSGELFF. The CDR3 DNA follows: TGTGCCAGCAGCTCAACCGGGACTAGATCTTCCGGGGAGCTGTTTTTT. The variable domain in full, completed from reference TRBV7-2 and TRBJ2-2, reads GAGVSQSPSNKVTEKGKDVELRCDPISGHTALYWYRQSLGQGLEFLIYFQGNSAPDKSGLPSDRFSAERTGGSVSTLTIQRTQQEDSAVYLCASSSTGTRSSGELFFGEGSRLTVL.

The chain is built from TRBV29-1 and TRBJ2-1; tentatively, D is TRBD1 (6 bases). Trimming removed 8 bases from V and 7 bases from J, with 15 bases in between. Germline V gives CDR1 SQVTM, CDR2 ANQGSEA. The CDR3 has 12 amino acids. CDR3 bases: TGCAGCTCCCGGACAGACCTAAATGAGCAGTTCTTC. Encoded protein: CSSRTDLNEQFF.

The genes are TRBV7-9 and TRBJ1-6, with 10 bases matching TRBD1. Germline loops: CDR1 SEHNR, CDR2 FQNEAQ (reference sequence). Losses at the gene ends were 5 bases for V and 9 bases for J; bases not matched to a gene: 7. This CDR3 region has 15 residues. CDR3 residues: CASSGDRGESSPLHF. The DNA of the CDR3 is TGTGCCAGCAGCGGGGACAGGGGAGAGAGTTCACCCCTCCACTTT.

The chain combines TRBV29-1 with TRBJ2-1; 8 positions match TRBD2. The CDR3 is made up of 12 amino acids. Germline V gene data show CDR1 as SQVTM and CDR2 as ANQGSEA. V trimming: 8 bases; J trimming: 5 bases; junction bases outside the gene matches: 5. The DNA for the CDR3 is TGCAGCTTGGGACTAGGAAACAATGAGCAGTTCTTC. Encoded protein: CSLGLGNNEQFF.

This clone was detected only a few times. CDR3 in amino acids: CASSQSGTGSSGANVLTF. The CDR3 DNA follows: TGTGCCAGCAGCCAAAGCGGGACAGGCTCCTCTGGGGCCAACGTCCTGACTTTC. The chain employs TRBV4-2 and TRBJ2-6, with D maybe TRBD1 (8 bases). Deletions cut 2 bases from V and 0 bases from J, with 14 bases between. The CDR3 is 18 amino acids. Per germline, CDR1 LGHNA and CDR2 YNFKEQ.

This clone was found once. V is TRBV18 and J is TRBJ2-1; 9 bases align to TRBD2. The junction had 4 bases not matched to a gene; V was cut back by 0 bases and J by 4 bases. Germline loops: CDR1 KGHSH, CDR2 LQKENI. This CDR3 comprises 16 residues. The CDR3 coding sequence is TGTGCCAGCTCACCACCGACGACTAGCGGTTACAATGAGCAGTTCTTC. Translated, it gives CASSPPTTSGYNEQFF.

This clone was observed a handful of times. Other DNA sequences in this specimen translate into the identical CDR3. As DNA, the CDR3 is TGTGCCAGCAGCTTGGGACAGGGAAACTATGGCTACACCTTC. Amino acids: CASSLGQGNYGYTF. V and J are TRBV7-9 and TRBJ1-2, with 9 bases matching TRBD1. In germline, CDR1 is SEHNR, CDR2 FQNEAQ (reference sequence). Trimming cost V 3 bases and J 2 bases; bases outside gene matches: 1. The CDR3 sequence is 14 residues long.

The chain combines TRBV9 with TRBJ2-1; D is unresolved. The V end lost 3 bases, the J end lost 1 base, and 8 bases lay between the germline ends. The CDR3 has 14 amino acids. The germline V gene has CDR1 SGDLS and CDR2 YYNGEE. The CDR3 nucleotides are TGTGCCAGCAGCGCTAACCCTTCCTACAATGAGCAGTTCTTC. This gives the protein CASSANPSYNEQFF.

Only one count was recorded for this clone. This chain links TRBV5-6 with TRBJ2-1; TRBD2 aligns across 8 bases. Germline values: CDR1 SGHDT, CDR2 YYEEEE. V gave up 3 bases and J gave up 6 bases; unmatched junction bases: 8. The CDR3 has 15 amino acids. In DNA form, the CDR3 reads TGTGCCAGCAGCTCCCCCGGGACTAGTGGCAATGAGCAGTTCTTC. Amino acids: CASSSPGTSGNEQFF.

This rearrangement joins TRBV4-2 to TRBJ2-5; 11 bases line up with TRBD1. The CDR3 consists of 16 residues. After removal of 2 bases from V and 6 bases from J, the junction contained 8 bases not matched to a gene. CDR1 and CDR2 from the germline V gene are LGHNA and YNFKEQ. The CDR3 region has the DNA TGTGCCAGCAGCCAATCCGGGACAGGGGGTCAGAAGACCCAGTACTTC. It yields the protein CASSQSGTGGQKTQYF.

This clone has just a few counts. The rearrangement uses TRBV6-6 and TRBJ1-2, with no clear D. Germline assignment: CDR1 MNHNY and CDR2 SVGAGI (reference sequence). The CDR3 has 15 residues. Trimming pared 0 bases from V and 3 bases from J, leaving 11 bases between. CDR3 in DNA: TGTGCCAGCAGTTACTCGATTCCAGCGGACTATGGCTACACCTTC. This encodes CASSYSIPADYGYTF.

This chain uses TRBV4-2 with TRBJ2-4; 10 bases are a match to TRBD2. The trim removed 0 bases at V and 8 bases at J, leaving 13 bases unmatched. The CDR3 is made up of 18 amino acids. Germline assignment: CDR1 LGHNA and CDR2 YNFKEQ. The CDR3 DNA follows: TGTGCCAGCAGCCAAGATTATTCCCCCCTAGCGGGGGTGTACATTCAGTACTTC. Amino acids: CASSQDYSPLAGVYIQYF.

This clone was seen a handful of times. J is TRBJ2-2 and V is TRBV18; TRBD1 aligns across 10 bases. Losses at the gene ends were 2 bases for V and 3 bases for J; bases not matched to a gene: 0. The CDR3 spans 15 residues. Germline loops: CDR1 KGHSH, CDR2 LQKENI. The CDR3 spells CASSPGTGDTGELFF. The CDR3 DNA follows: TGTGCCAGCTCACCAGGGACAGGGGACACCGGGGAGCTGTTTTTT. Together with reference TRBV18 and TRBJ2-2, the CDR3 gives the full variable domain: NAGVMQNPRHLVRRRGQEARLRCSPMKGHSHVYWYRQLPEEGLKFMVYLQKENIIDESGMPKERFSAEFPKEGPSILRIQQVVRGDSAAYFCASSPGTGDTGELFFGEGSRLTVL.

The rearrangement uses TRBV7-2 and TRBJ2-3, with TRBD2 matching 7 bases. Germline CDR1 is SGHTA and CDR2 is FQGNSA. This CDR3 has 14 amino acids. J lost 6 bases, V lost 1 base, and 4 bases had no gene match. This chain's CDR3 is CASSLVAGSDTQYF. The CDR3 region has the DNA TGTGCCAGCAGCTTAGTAGCGGGTTCGGATACGCAGTATTTT.

The V and J genes are TRBV27 and TRBJ2-7; a possible D gene is TRBD1 (6 bases). The germline V and J ends were trimmed by 10 bases and 0 bases, with 13 bases remaining between them. The CDR3 length is 13 residues. Germline CDR1 MNHEY, CDR2 SMNVEV (reference sequence). The chain's CDR3 is CAIAKDSSYEQYF. The CDR3 DNA is TGTGCCATCGCTAAGGACAGCTCCTACGAGCAGTACTTC.

This clone was seen a few times. V and J are TRBV28 and TRBJ2-1; 11 positions agree with TRBD2. CDR3 length: 17 amino acids. From germline, CDR1 is MDHEN and CDR2 SYDVKM. Trimming took 2 bases from V and 5 from J; bases not matched to a gene: 8. Here the CDR3 DNA reads TGTGCCAGCAGTTTAACCCCCGGGACTAGCGGAAACAATGAGCAGTTCTTC. Its translation: CASSLTPGTSGNNEQFF.